The clone carrying this TCR beta chain was seen a few times. This record comes from a study of blood T cells in healthy people across ages. V was clipped by 5 bases and J by 1 base; unmatched bases: 7. CDR3 size: 15 residues. Germline CDR1 MNHEY, CDR2 SVGAGI. The authors ran a second PCR of about 6 to 11 cycles using a sample-barcoded 5' primer and a J-beta primer mix. A template-switch adaptor containing 12 random nucleotides labeled each cDNA molecule. TCRdb re-derived calls from the 5' RACE reads in MiXCR, one entry per CDR3 protein. This table holds about 500,000 distinct CDR3 sequences, about 25% found once. These same data were also listed under a study on T cells of mothers and their children. Turning to that study: All donors were healthy and Caucasian; they were a few mothers and their six children.

The chain uses TRBV6-5 and TRBJ2-7; 8 positions match TRBD2. Sequencing was performed on blood. This TCR was sampled from a boy aged 5-17 years in good health. The CDR3 is CASSPSGSGSYEQYF. The DNA for the CDR3 is TGTGCCAGCAGTCCCAGCGGGAGTGGATCCTACGAGCAGTACTTC.